The 9 T cell receptor beta chains listed next were all sequenced from one sample in a study of T cells expressing NK-cell markers. TCRdb reanalyzed the 5' RACE reads and collapses them to one entry per CDR3 protein, without DNA. In all, the sample yields 200,000 to 300,000 distinct CDR3 sequences. Material: blood T cells: a sorted CD56 or NKG2C T cell subset, CD4+ or CD8+ T cells, or bulk PBMC T cells (not recorded which). The receptors come from a man aged 18-30 years in good health.

The chain is built from TRBV7-9 and TRBJ1-2. Germline CDR1 reads SEHNR; CDR2 reads FQNEAQ (reference sequence). The CDR3 is 14 residues long. This CDR3 reads CASSSRGKRNGYTF.

The chain couples TRBV15 to TRBJ2-3; TCRdb's D gene call, TRBD2, goes unchecked for lack of DNA. Germline V lookup: CDR1 LNHNV, CDR2 YYDKDF (reference sequence). CDR3 length: 17 amino acids. The CDR3 loop is CATSRVRTSGGTDTQYF. Filled out from reference TRBV15 and TRBJ2-3, the complete variable domain reads DAMVIQNPRYQVTQFGKPVTLSCSQTLNHNVMYWYQQKSSQAPKLLFHYYDKDFNNEADTPDNFQSRRPNTSFCFLDIRSPGLGDTAMYLCATSRVRTSGGTDTQYFGPGTRLTVL.

V is TRBV18 and J is TRBJ2-1; TCRdb's D gene call, TRBD2, goes unchecked for lack of DNA. The CDR3 extends over 15 amino acids. The germline V gene has CDR1 KGHSH and CDR2 LQKENI. The CDR3 reads CASSSALRGGNEQFF.

This chain links TRBV29-1 with TRBJ1-2; as DNA is missing, the TRBD1 call by TCRdb cannot be tested. Germline V gene sequence: CDR1 SQVTM, CDR2 ANQGSEA. This CDR3 spans 13 amino acids. The CDR3 protein is CSVEARAGAGYTF.

CDR3 sequence: CASSLDRGDYGYTF. The rearrangement links TRBV12-3 or TRBV12-4 to TRBJ1-2; absent DNA, TCRdb's TRBD1 call cannot be checked. The CDR3 extends over 14 amino acids.

V is TRBV24-1 and J is TRBJ2-1; absent DNA, TCRdb's TRBD1 call cannot be checked. This CDR3 is built from 13 residues. Per the germline V gene, CDR1 is KGHDR and CDR2 is SFDVKD. Here the CDR3 reads CATSDAGRDEQFF.

This rearrangement joins TRBV11-2 to TRBJ2-1. Germline CDR1 reads SGHAT; CDR2 reads FQNNGV. There are 12 residues in the CDR3. CDR3 protein: CASSLGLLKEFF.

This rearrangement joins TRBV10-3 to TRBJ1-2; lacking DNA, the TRBD1 call made by TCRdb goes unchecked. CDR3 size: 13 residues. Per the germline V gene, CDR1 is ENHRY and CDR2 is SYGVKD. The CDR3 spells CAISVGGNYGYTF.

The genes are TRBV5-4 and TRBJ2-1; absent DNA, TCRdb's TRBD2 call cannot be checked. The length of the CDR3 is 15 residues. Per the germline V gene, CDR1 is SGHNT and CDR2 is YYREEE (reference sequence). The CDR3 is CASSLLSGLRNEQFF.